The clone carrying this T cell receptor beta chain has just a few counts. V lost 4 bases to trimming and J lost 0 bases, with 11 bases between them. CDR3 size: 15 residues. From germline, CDR1 is SGHRS and CDR2 YFSETQ. These data belong to a study of T-cell reconstitution after alpha-beta-depleted transplantation in children. Unique molecular identifiers featured in how the TCRbeta library was prepared. TCRdb itself ran the PCR reads through MiXCR, one entry per CDR3 protein. This sample yields about 360,000 distinct CDR3 sequences, of which roughly 14% are seen a single time; over 3.5% belongs to the top ten.

This chain joins TRBV5-1 and TRBJ1-3, with a possible D match to TRBD1 (6 bases). Sequenced material: PBMCs, taken from the stem cell graft. The clonotype comes from a human donor who donated a stem cell graft to a child with Fanconi anemia. CDR3 nucleotide sequence: TGCGCCAGCAGCAGGGGGGAACTCTCTGGAAACACCATATATTTT. Amino acids: CASSRGELSGNTIYF. Complete variable domain (other parts from reference TRBV5-1 and TRBJ1-3): KAGVTQTPRYLIKTRGQQVTLSCSPISGHRSVSWYQQTPGQGLQFLFEYFSETQRNKGNFPGRFSGRQFSNSRSEMNVSTLELGDSALYLCASSRGELSGNTIYFGEGSWLTVV.